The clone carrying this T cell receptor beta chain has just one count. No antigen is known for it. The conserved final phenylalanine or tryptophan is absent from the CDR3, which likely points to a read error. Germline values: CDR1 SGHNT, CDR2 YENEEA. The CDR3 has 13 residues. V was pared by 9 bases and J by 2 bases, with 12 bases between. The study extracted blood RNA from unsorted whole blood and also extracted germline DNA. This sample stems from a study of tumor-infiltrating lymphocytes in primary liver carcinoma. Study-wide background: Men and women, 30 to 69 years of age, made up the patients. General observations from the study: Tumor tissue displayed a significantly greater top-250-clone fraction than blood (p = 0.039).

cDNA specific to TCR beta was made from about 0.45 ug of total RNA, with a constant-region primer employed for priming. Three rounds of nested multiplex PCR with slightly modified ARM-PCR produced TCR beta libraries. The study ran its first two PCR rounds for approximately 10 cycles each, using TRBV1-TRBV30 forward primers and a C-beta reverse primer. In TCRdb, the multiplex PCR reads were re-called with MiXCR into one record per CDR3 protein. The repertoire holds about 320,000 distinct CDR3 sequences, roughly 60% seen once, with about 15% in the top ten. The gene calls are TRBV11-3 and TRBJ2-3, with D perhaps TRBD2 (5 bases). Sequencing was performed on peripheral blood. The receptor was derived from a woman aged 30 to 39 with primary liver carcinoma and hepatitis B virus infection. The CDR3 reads CASTGKFTDTQYS. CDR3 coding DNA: TGTGCCAGTACGGGGAAATTCACAGATACGCAGTATTCT.